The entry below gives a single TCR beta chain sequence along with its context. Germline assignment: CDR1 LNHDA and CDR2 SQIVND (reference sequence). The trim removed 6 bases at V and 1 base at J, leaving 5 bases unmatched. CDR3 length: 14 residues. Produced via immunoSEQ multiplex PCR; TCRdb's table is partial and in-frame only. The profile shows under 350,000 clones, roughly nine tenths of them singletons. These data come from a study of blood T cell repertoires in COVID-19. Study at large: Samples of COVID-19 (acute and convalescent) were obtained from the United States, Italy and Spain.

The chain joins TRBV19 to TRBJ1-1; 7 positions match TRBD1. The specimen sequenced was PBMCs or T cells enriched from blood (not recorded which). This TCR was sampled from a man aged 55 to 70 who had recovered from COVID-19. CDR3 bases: TGTGCCAGTAGGAGAGGGACAGCGAACACTGAAGCTTTCTTT. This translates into CASRRGTANTEAFF.